The clone carrying this T cell receptor (beta chain) appeared a single time. Data came from immunoSEQ multiplex PCR; TCRdb stores just in-frame clones and leaves some out. The top ten hold about 2% of the sample, which has some 120,000 clones, 92% seen once. This entry is derived from a study of blood T cell repertoires in COVID-19. The sequence was obtained from a man in his fifties with COVID-19, enrolled during active disease. Sequencing input: peripheral blood.

The CDR3 reads CASSLDRANEQYF. The CDR3 nucleotides read TGCGCCAGCAGCTTGGACAGGGCTAACGAGCAGTACTTC. The V and J genes are TRBV5-1 and TRBJ2-7; a weak D match, TRBD1 (6 bases). V gave up 0 bases and J gave up 5 bases, with 9 bases separating them. CDR3 length equals 13 residues. Per germline, CDR1 SGHRS and CDR2 YFSETQ.